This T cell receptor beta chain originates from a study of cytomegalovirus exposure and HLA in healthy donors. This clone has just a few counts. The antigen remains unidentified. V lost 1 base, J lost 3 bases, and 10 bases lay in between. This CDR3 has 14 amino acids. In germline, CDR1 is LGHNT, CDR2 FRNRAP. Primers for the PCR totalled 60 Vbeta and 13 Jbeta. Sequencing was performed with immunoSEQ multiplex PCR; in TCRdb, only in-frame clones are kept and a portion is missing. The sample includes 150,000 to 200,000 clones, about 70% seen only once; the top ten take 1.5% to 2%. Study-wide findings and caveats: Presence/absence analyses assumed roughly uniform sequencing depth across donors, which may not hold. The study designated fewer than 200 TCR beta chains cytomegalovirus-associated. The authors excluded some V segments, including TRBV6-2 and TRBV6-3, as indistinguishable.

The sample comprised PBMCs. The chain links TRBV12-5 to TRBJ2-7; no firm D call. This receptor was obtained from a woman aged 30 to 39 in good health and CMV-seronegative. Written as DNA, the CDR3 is TGTGCTAGTGGTTTGGGTGGTTACAACTACGAGCAGTACTTC. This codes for CASGLGGYNYEQYF.